This T cell receptor (beta chain) was observed in a study of CD8 T cells in Susac syndrome. Notes on this clonotype: Its target is not known.

Findings and limits, study-wide: CD4+ T cell repertoires in Susac syndrome exhibited no evidence of clonal expansion.

Random hexamers served to reverse transcribe about 0.5 to 1 ug RNA. Amplification of TCR beta CDR3 used immunoSEQ multiplex PCR across 54 Vbeta and 13 Jbeta. MiXCR was run by TCRdb on the immunoSEQ multiplex PCR reads, yielding one entry per CDR3 protein. Here the sample spans about 240,000 distinct CDR3 sequences, 90% to 96% being singletons. The CD8+ and CD4+ T cells were isolated magnetically using a negative isolation approach, whereas the TEMRA cells were enriched by FACS. The CDR3 contains 13 residues. Trimming removed 4 bases at V and 1 base at J, with 8 bases between. The germline CDR1 and CDR2 sequences are SGHNT and YYREEE (reference sequence).

The clonotype originates from a human donor with Susac syndrome. The sample was CD4+ T cells from PBMCs. The genes are TRBV5-4 and TRBJ2-5; D is ambiguous. The CDR3 sequence is CASSQDVQETQYF. The CDR3, as DNA: TGTGCCAGCAGCCAGGACGTCCAAGAGACCCAGTACTTC.